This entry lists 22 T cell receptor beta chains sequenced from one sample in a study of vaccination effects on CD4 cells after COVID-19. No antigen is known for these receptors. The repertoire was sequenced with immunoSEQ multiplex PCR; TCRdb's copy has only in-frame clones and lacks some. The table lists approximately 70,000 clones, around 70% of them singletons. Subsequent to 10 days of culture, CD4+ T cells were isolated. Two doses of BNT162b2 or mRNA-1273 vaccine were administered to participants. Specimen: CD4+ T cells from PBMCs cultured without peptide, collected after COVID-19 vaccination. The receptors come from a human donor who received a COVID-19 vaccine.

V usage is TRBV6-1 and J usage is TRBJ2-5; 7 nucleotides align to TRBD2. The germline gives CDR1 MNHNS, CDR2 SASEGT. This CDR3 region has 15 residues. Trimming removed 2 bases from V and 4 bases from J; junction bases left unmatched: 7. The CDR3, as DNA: TGTGCCAGCAGTGAACTTGGCGGGGGTCGAGAGACCCAGTACTTC. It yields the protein CASSELGGGRETQYF.

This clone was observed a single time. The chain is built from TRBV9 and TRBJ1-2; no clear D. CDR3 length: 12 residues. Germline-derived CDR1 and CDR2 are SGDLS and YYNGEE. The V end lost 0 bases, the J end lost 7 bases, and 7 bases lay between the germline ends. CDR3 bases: TGTGCCAGCAGCGTAGGGGGAGGTGGCTACACCTTC. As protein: CASSVGGGGYTF.

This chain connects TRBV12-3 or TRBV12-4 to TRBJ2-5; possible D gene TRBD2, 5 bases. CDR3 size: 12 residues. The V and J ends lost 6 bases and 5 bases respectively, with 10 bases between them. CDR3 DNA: TGTGCCAGCAGGCGGACTGTGGAGACCCAGTACTTC. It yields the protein CASRRTVETQYF.

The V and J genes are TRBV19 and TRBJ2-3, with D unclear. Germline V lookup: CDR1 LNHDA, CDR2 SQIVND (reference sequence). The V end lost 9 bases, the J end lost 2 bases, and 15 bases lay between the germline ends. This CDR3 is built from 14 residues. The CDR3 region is CASAESQPTDTQYF. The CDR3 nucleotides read TGTGCCAGCGCGGAGTCTCAGCCCACAGATACGCAGTATTTT.

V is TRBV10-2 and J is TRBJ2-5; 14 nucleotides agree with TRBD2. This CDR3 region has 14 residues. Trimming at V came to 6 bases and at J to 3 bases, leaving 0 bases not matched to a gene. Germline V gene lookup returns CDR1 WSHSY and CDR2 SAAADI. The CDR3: CASRGLAGEETQYF. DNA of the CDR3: TGCGCCAGCAGGGGACTAGCGGGGGAAGAGACCCAGTACTTC.

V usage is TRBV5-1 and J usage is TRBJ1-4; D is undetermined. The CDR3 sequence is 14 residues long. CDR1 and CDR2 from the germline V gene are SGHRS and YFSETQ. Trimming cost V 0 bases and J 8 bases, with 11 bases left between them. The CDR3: CASSLGGNEEKLFF. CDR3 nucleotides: TGCGCCAGCAGCTTGGGGGGTAACGAGGAAAAACTGTTTTTT.

The CDR3 DNA sequence: TGTGCCAGTAGTATGTGGGAGGACAGGGAGGTAAATCAGCCCCAGCATTTT. Residues: CASSMWEDREVNQPQHF. The J gene is TRBJ1-5, the V gene TRBV19; 8 bases are shared with TRBD1. This CDR3 has 17 amino acids. V shed 3 bases, J shed 4 bases, and the junction held 11 bases outside the gene matches. Germline V gene sequence: CDR1 LNHDA, CDR2 SQIVND (reference sequence).

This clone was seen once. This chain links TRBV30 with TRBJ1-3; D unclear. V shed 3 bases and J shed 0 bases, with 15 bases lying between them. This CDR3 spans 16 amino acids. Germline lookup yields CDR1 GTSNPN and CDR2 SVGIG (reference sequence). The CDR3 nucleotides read TGTGCCTGGAGCGTTCTCAGCGGGCGCTCTGGAAACACCATATATTTT. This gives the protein CAWSVLSGRSGNTIYF. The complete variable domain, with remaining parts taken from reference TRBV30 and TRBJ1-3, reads SQTIHQWPATLVQPVGSPLSLECTVEGTSNPNLYWYRQAAGRGLQLLFYSVGIGQISSEVPQNLSASRPQDRQFILSSKKLLLSDSGFYLCAWSVLSGRSGNTIYFGEGSWLTVV.

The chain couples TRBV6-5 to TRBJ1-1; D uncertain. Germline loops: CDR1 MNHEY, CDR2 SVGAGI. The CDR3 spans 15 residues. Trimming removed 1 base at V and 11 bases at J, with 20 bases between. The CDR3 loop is CASSYLSGLGSPAFF. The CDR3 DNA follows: TGTGCCAGCAGTTACTTATCGGGGTTGGGGTCCCCGGCTTTCTTT.

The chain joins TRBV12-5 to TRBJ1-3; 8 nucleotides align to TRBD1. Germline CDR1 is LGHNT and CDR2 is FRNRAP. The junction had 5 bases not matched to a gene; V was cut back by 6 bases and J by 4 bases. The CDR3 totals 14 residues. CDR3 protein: CASGSDRGGNTIYF. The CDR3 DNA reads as TGTGCTAGTGGATCAGACAGGGGAGGAAACACCATATATTTT.

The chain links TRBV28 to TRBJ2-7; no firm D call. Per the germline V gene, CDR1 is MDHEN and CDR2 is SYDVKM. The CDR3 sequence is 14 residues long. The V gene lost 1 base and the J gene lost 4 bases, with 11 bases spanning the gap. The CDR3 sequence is CASSLSGAAYEQYV. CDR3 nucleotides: TGTGCCAGCAGTTTATCAGGAGCAGCTTACGAGCAGTACGTC.

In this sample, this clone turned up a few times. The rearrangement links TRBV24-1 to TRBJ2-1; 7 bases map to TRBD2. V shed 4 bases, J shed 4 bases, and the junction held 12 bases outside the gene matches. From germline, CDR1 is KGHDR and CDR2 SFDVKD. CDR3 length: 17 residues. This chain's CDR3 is CATSDSTLAASYNEQFF. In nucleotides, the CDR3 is TGTGCCACCAGTGACTCTACTCTAGCGGCCTCATACAATGAGCAGTTCTTC.

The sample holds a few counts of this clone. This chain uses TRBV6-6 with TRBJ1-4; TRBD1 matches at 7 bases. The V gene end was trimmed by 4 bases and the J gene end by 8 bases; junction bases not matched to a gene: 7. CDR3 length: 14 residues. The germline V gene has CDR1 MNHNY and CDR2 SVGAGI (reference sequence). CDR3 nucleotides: TGTGCCAGCAGTTCTACAGGGGTTGGGGAAAAACTGTTTTTT. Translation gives CASSSTGVGEKLFF.

The CDR3 bases are TGTGCCAGTAGTATCGAGCGACAAGAGACCCAGTACTTC. Translated: CASSIERQETQYF. The chain has TRBV19 and TRBJ2-5; D unclear. Germline CDR1 LNHDA, CDR2 SQIVND (reference sequence). This CDR3 is built from 13 residues. Trimming took 3 bases from V and 2 from J, leaving 7 bases between them.

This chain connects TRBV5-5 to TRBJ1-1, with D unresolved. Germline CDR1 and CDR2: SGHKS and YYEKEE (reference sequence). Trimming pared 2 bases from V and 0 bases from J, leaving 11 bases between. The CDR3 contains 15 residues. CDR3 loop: CASSFNLLLNTEAFF. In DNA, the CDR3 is TGTGCCAGCAGCTTCAATCTCCTGTTGAACACTGAAGCTTTCTTT.

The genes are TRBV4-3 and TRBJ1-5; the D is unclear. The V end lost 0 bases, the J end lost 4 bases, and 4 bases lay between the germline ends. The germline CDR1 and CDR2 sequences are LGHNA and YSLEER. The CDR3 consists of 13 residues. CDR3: CASSQESNQPQHF. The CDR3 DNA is TGCGCCAGCAGCCAAGAATCGAATCAGCCCCAGCATTTT.

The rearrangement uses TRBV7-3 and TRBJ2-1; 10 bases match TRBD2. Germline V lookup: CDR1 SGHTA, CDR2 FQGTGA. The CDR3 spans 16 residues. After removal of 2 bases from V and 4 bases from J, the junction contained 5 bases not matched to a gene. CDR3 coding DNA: TGTGCCAGCAGCTTATTGGAGCGGGGGGGGTACAATGAGCAGTTCTTC. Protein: CASSLLERGGYNEQFF. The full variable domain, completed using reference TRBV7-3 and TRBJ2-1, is GAGVSQTPSNKVTEKGKYVELRCDPISGHTALYWYRQSLGQGPEFLIYFQGTGAADDSGLPNDRFFAVRPEGSVSTLKIQRTERGDSAVYLCASSLLERGGYNEQFFGPGTRLTVL.

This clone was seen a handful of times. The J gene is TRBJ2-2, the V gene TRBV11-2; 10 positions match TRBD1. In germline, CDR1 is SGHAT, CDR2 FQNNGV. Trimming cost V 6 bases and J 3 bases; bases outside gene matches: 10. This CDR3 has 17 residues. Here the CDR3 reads CASRKLAGQGDTGELFF. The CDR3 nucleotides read TGTGCCAGCAGGAAATTAGCCGGACAGGGGGACACCGGGGAGCTGTTTTTT.

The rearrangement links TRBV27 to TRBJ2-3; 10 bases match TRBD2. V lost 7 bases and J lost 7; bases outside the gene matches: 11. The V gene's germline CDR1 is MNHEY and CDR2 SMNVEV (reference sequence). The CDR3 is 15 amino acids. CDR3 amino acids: CASTFLASGGNTQYF. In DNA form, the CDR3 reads TGTGCCAGCACCTTCTTGGCTAGCGGGGGAAATACGCAGTATTTT.

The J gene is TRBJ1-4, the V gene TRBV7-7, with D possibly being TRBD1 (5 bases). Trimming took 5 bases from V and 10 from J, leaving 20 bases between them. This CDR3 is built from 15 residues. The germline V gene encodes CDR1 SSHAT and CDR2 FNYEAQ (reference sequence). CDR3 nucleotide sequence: TGTGCCAGCAGCCCGTCGGGTGGGCCTGGGGGAAAACTGTTTTTT. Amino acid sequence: CASSPSGGPGGKLFF.

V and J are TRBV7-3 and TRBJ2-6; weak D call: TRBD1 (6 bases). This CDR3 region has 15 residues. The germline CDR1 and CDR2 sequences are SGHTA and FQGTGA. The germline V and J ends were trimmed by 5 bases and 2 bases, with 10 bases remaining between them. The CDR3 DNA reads TGTGCCAGCAGCGTCGACAGGACTGGGGCCAACGTCCTGACTTTC. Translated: CASSVDRTGANVLTF.

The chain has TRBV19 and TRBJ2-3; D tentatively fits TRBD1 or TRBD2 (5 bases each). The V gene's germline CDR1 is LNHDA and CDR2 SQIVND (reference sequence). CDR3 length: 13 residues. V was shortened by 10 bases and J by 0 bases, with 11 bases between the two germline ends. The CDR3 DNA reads TGTGCCATCGGGGCAGCTAGCACAGATACGCAGTATTTT. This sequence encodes CAIGAASTDTQYF.